The 21 T cell receptor beta chains below were found in one sample sequenced in a study of CD8 T cells in ankylosing spondylitis. Study findings and constraints: Within ankylosing spondylitis blood, a TCR beta motif made up of fewer than ten highly homologous variants appeared to be characteristic.

TCRdb used MiXCR to reprocess the 5' RACE reads, holding one entry per CDR3 protein. The sample lists fewer than 550,000 distinct CDR3 sequences, 5.3% occurring once. These receptors' antigens are unknown. Sequenced material: blood, either unsorted or a sorted T cell fraction (not recorded which). These receptors were taken from a male donor with ankylosing spondylitis.

This clonotype has at least ten counts. This rearrangement joins TRBV12-3 or TRBV12-4 to TRBJ1-4; D is unclear. The length of the CDR3 is 13 residues. Trimming stripped 10 bases from V and 8 bases from J, with 17 bases between. The CDR3 nucleotides are TGTGCCACCTCTAGGGTCTTGGAAGAAAAACTGTTTTTT. It translates to CATSRVLEEKLFF.

The chain combines TRBV19 with TRBJ1-1; D remains ambiguous. Trimming removed 5 bases at V and 5 bases at J, with 18 bases between. The CDR3 totals 15 residues. Germline V lookup: CDR1 LNHDA, CDR2 SQIVND (reference sequence). The CDR3 region is CASSSGPNIRTEAFF. The CDR3 bases are TGTGCCAGTAGTTCCGGACCAAATATCAGGACTGAAGCTTTCTTT.

This clonotype was seen repeatedly, ten times or more. The rearrangement uses TRBV20-1 and TRBJ2-1; a possible D gene is TRBD1 (6 bases). V was trimmed by 3 bases and J by 7 bases, leaving 16 bases between them. Germline V gives CDR1 DFQATT, CDR2 SNEGSKA (reference sequence). This CDR3 region has 14 residues. The CDR3 loop is CSASGQRLMNEQFF. CDR3 DNA sequence: TGCAGTGCTAGCGGACAGAGGCTTATGAATGAGCAGTTCTTC.

This clonotype was counted many times. The V call is TRBV27, the J call TRBJ2-3; the D is unclear. The V end was cut by 6 bases, the J end by 0 bases, with 7 bases between. Germline V CDR1 and CDR2: MNHEY, SMNVEV (reference sequence). This CDR3 region has 13 residues. This CDR3 reads CASRPISTDTQYF. The CDR3 region has the DNA TGTGCCAGCAGGCCAATTAGCACAGATACGCAGTATTTT.

The chain is built from TRBV5-5 and TRBJ1-2; perhaps TRBD1 as D (6 bases). There are 17 residues in the CDR3. V was trimmed by 3 bases and J by 5 bases, leaving 23 bases between them. Germline V gene lookup returns CDR1 SGHKS and CDR2 YYEKEE (reference sequence). This chain's CDR3 is CASSSQAGAPFGYGYTF. The DNA for the CDR3 is TGTGCCAGCAGCTCCCAGGCAGGGGCTCCCTTCGGGTATGGCTACACCTTC.

This clonotype was counted many times. V and J are TRBV28 and TRBJ1-3; no definite D call. The CDR3 consists of 12 residues. The germline gives CDR1 MDHEN, CDR2 SYDVKM. V was cut by 7 bases and J by 2 bases, with 6 bases left in between. Here the CDR3 reads CASNSAGNTIYF. In DNA form, the CDR3 reads TGTGCCAGCAATTCGGCTGGAAACACCATATATTTT. The whole variable domain, remainder taken from reference TRBV28 and TRBJ1-3, is DVKVTQSSRYLVKRTGEKVFLECVQDMDHENMFWYRQDPGLGLRLIYFSYDVKMKEKGDIPEGYSVSREKKERFSLILESASTNQTSMYLCASNSAGNTIYFGEGSWLTVV.

This chain links TRBV19 with TRBJ2-7, with 10 bases that match TRBD1. Germline V gene data show CDR1 as LNHDA and CDR2 as SQIVND (reference sequence). This CDR3 has 13 amino acids. V lost 9 bases, J lost 7 bases, and 9 bases stayed unmatched. Here the CDR3 reads CASRDRGAGEQYF. The CDR3 region has the DNA TGTGCCAGCCGGGACAGGGGCGCGGGGGAGCAGTACTTC. The full variable domain, completed using reference TRBV19 and TRBJ2-7, is DGGITQSPKYLFRKEGQNVTLSCEQNLNHDAMYWYRQDPGQGLRLIYYSQIVNDFQKGDIAEGYSVSREKKESFPLTVTSAQKNPTAFYLCASRDRGAGEQYFGPGTRLTVT.

This clonotype appeared many times. V gene TRBV7-9 combines with J gene TRBJ2-1; D gene ambiguous. The CDR3 contains 17 residues. Germline V lookup: CDR1 SEHNR, CDR2 FQNEAQ (reference sequence). The V end was cut by 4 bases, the J end by 2 bases, with 18 bases between. The CDR3 loop is CASSSPTDKKAYNEQFF. Here the CDR3 DNA reads TGTGCCAGCAGCTCTCCCACCGATAAAAAAGCCTACAATGAGCAGTTCTTC.

This clonotype was seen a handful of times. The chain is built from TRBV29-1 and TRBJ2-1; no clear D. This CDR3 contains 12 residues. V was trimmed by 3 bases and J by 7 bases, leaving 10 bases between them. CDR1 is SQVTM, CDR2 ANQGSEA, per germline. CDR3 amino acids: CSVDGMTNEQFF. The CDR3 coding sequence is TGCAGCGTTGATGGGATGACAAATGAGCAGTTCTTC.

The J gene is TRBJ2-7, the V gene TRBV20-1; unclear D gene. The CDR3 sequence is 14 residues long. Germline V CDR1 and CDR2: DFQATT, SNEGSKA (reference sequence). The ends were cut back, 3 bases at V and 3 bases at J, with 15 bases in the middle. CDR3 DNA: TGCAGTGCTAGCCCGGACCCAACCGACTACGAGCAGTACTTC. This gives the protein CSASPDPTDYEQYF.

The chain employs TRBV10-3 and TRBJ1-2, with no clear D. The CDR3 contains 14 residues. CDR1 ENHRY and CDR2 SYGVKD come from the germline V gene. The germline V and J ends were trimmed by 2 bases and 5 bases, with 12 bases remaining between them. CDR3 sequence reads: CAISEDQGRYGYTF. The CDR3 coding sequence is TGTGCCATCAGTGAGGACCAAGGTCGGTATGGCTACACCTTC.

This clonotype was recorded many times. The chain is built from TRBV25-1 and TRBJ2-6, with D unresolved. The ends were cut back, 2 bases at V and 0 bases at J, with 8 bases in the middle. The germline CDR1 and CDR2 sequences are MGHDK and SYGVNS. The CDR3 has 16 residues. The CDR3 loop is CASSETRRSGANVLTF. The CDR3 nucleotides read TGTGCCAGCAGTGAAACCAGGCGCTCTGGGGCCAACGTCCTGACTTTC. Drawing the rest from reference TRBV25-1 and TRBJ2-6, the complete variable domain is EADIYQTPRYLVIGTGKKITLECSQTMGHDKMYWYQQDPGMELHLIHYSYGVNSTEKGDLSSESTVSRIRTEHFPLTLESARPSHTSQYLCASSETRRSGANVLTFGAGSRLTVL.

This clonotype has a count of ten or more. The chain joins TRBV4-2 to TRBJ2-5; D not certain. CDR3 length equals 16 residues. The V end was cut by 2 bases, the J end by 0 bases, with 13 bases between. From germline, CDR1 is LGHNA and CDR2 YNFKEQ. The CDR3 loop is CASSQPFKGNQETQYF. As DNA, the CDR3 is TGTGCCAGCAGCCAACCGTTTAAGGGCAACCAAGAGACCCAGTACTTC.

This clonotype was seen repeatedly, ten times or more. The CDR3 spells CASSTLGTSTDTQYF. CDR3 nucleotides: TGTGCCAGCAGCACCCTGGGCACTAGCACAGATACGCAGTATTTT. This chain links TRBV12-3 or TRBV12-4 with TRBJ2-3; D gene unclear. V was shortened by 6 bases and J by 0 bases, with 13 bases between the two germline ends. This CDR3 has 15 amino acids.

The chain has TRBV21-1 and TRBJ1-4; the table's D call TRBD1 went unverified against the DNA. TRBV21-1 is marked as a pseudogene. The CDR3 length is 14 residues. CDR3 sequence reads: CASPPGILGEKLFF. The CDR3 nucleotides read TGTGCCAGCCCACCCGGGATCCTTGGTGAAAAACTGTTTTTT.

This clonotype was recorded many times. The chain combines TRBV6-1 with TRBJ1-5, with D unclear. The CDR3 has 15 residues. V gave up 6 bases and J gave up 1 base, with 13 bases separating them. Per germline, CDR1 MNHNS and CDR2 SASEGT. CDR3 region: CASRGTGNSNQPQHF. For the CDR3, the DNA is TGTGCCAGCAGAGGTACGGGTAACAGCAATCAGCCCCAGCATTTT.

Many counts were recorded for this clonotype. This chain uses TRBV27 with TRBJ2-3, with 8 bases fitting TRBD2. This CDR3 comprises 17 residues. The V and J ends lost 5 bases and 1 base, in that order; junction bases with no gene match: 11. CDR1 is MNHEY and CDR2 is SMNVEV in the germline V gene (reference sequence). CDR3 nucleotides: TGTGCCAGCAGTCCCCGGATAGCGGGGCGACGCACAGATACGCAGTATTTT. Residues: CASSPRIAGRRTDTQYF.

This clonotype was observed a handful of times. This sequence joins TRBV19 and TRBJ1-4, with 9 nucleotides matching TRBD1. Germline CDR1 LNHDA, CDR2 SQIVND (reference sequence). V shed 6 bases and J 7 bases; nucleotides not matched to a gene: 3. The CDR3 covers 13 residues. CDR3 in amino acids: CASRTGGIEKLFF. CDR3 coding DNA: TGTGCCAGTAGGACAGGGGGGATTGAAAAACTGTTTTTT.

The rearrangement uses TRBV5-1 and TRBJ1-3; tentative D call: TRBD1 (5 bases). The V and J ends lost 4 bases and 1 base respectively, with 15 bases between them. CDR1 and CDR2 (germline): SGHRS, YFSETQ. The CDR3 is 16 amino acids. The CDR3 protein is CASSETVRGSGNTIYF. CDR3 DNA: TGCGCCAGCAGCGAGACCGTCCGGGGGTCTGGAAACACCATATATTTT.

This clonotype has a count of ten or more. The chain employs TRBV7-9 and TRBJ2-7; D gene uncertain. CDR1 and CDR2 (germline): SEHNR, FQNEAQ (reference sequence). V was shortened by 1 base and J by 6 bases, with 4 bases between the two germline ends. The CDR3 extends over 11 amino acids. This CDR3 is CASSLDLEQYF. The CDR3 bases are TGTGCCAGCAGCTTAGATCTCGAGCAGTACTTC.

This clonotype was observed many times. This sequence joins TRBV20-1 and TRBJ1-2; D is ambiguous. The CDR3 consists of 13 residues. With 3 bases removed from V and 7 bases from J, the gap between germline ends came to 15 bases. From germline, CDR1 is DFQATT and CDR2 SNEGSKA (reference sequence). The CDR3 here is CSARTGTRFGYTF. The CDR3, as DNA: TGCAGTGCTAGGACGGGCACAAGATTTGGCTACACCTTC.